This is a list of T cell receptor beta chains from one sample in a study of T cell responses to AZD1222 COVID-19 vaccine. The table came from immunoSEQ multiplex PCR; TCRdb's copy has only in-frame clones and leaves some out. The sample records roughly 150,000 clones, approximately 94% being singletons. This sample comprised peripheral blood, obtained 28 days after the second AZD1222 dose. The source of these receptors is an adult who received the AZD1222 COVID-19 vaccine. Both conserved end residues are trimmed from each CDR3. The order of the fields is J gene, clone size, V gene, CDR3 protein. Size is stated for part of the rows, as once, few or many counts, or as a class when the clone is expanded.

TRBJ2-1	NA	TRBV15	ATSPGLAGGYYNEQF
TRBJ2-1	NA	TRBV18	ASSPVEGEYNEQF
TRBJ1-1	NA	TRBV21-1	ASSIRLQGALAF
TRBJ2-1	NA	TRBV25-1	ASSLRWLAGAKNEQF
TRBJ1-1	NA	TRBV15	ATSRVGKGATNTEAF
TRBJ2-7	NA	TRBV7-8	ASSLTPGQGNYEQY
TRBJ2-7	NA	TRBV3-1/TRBV3-2	ASSQDGASAGGLYEQY
TRBJ1-4	NA	TRBV5-5	ASSNRDSRATNEKLF
TRBJ2-1	NA	TRBV6-5	ATTGLAGGYEQF
TRBJ2-1	NA	TRBV3-1/TRBV3-2	ASSHWTGGEF
TRBJ2-1	NA	TRBV6-5	AILSGSSYNEQF
TRBJ2-7	NA	TRBV27	ASSLKGSGYEQY
TRBJ1-5	NA	TRBV27	ASSVTGNQPQH
TRBJ2-5	NA	TRBV30	AWSVAGGTQETQY
TRBJ1-2	NA	TRBV3-1/TRBV3-2	ASSLQGSGLRGYT
TRBJ2-5	once	TRBV28	ASSRRGQETQY
TRBJ1-2	NA	TRBV7-9	ASSPYDHNYGYT
TRBJ2-1	NA	TRBV2	ASSGRGAHEQF
TRBJ2-7	once	TRBV28	ASSLGYEQY
TRBJ2-1	NA	TRBV27	ASGSREAVDEQF
TRBJ1-5	NA	TRBV2	ASSVGWGTEANQPQH
TRBJ2-6	once	TRBV30	AWSTGANVLT
TRBJ1-4	NA	TRBV30	AWSDTGTTNEKLF
TRBJ1-2	NA	TRBV19	ASTTQGALSYGYT
TRBJ2-7	NA	TRBV7-2	ASSFLAGVPTYEQY
TRBJ1-1	NA	TRBV5-6	ASSPVLGTEAF
TRBJ2-1	NA	TRBV7-2	ASSLESGRAFYNEQF
TRBJ2-7	once	TRBV28	ASSLARDISYEQY
TRBJ1-2	NA	TRBV6-1	ASSEAGANRVGGYT
TRBJ2-7	NA	TRBV6-5	ASSKIAGGPYEQY
TRBJ1-5	NA	TRBV6-1	ASSEVYGFNQPQH
TRBJ1-3	NA	TRBV7-2	ASSFLQGSSGNTIY
TRBJ2-7	NA	TRBV11-2	ASSLVAGGWYEQY
TRBJ2-3	NA	TRBV24-1	ATSDPAQADTQY
TRBJ1-1	once	TRBV5-8	ASSFGQQNTEAF
TRBJ1-5	NA	TRBV6-5	ASSQVREGQPQH
TRBJ1-4	NA	TRBV5-5	ASTWRGIRNEKLF
TRBJ1-2	few	TRBV4-2	ASSQPENYYGYT
TRBJ1-5	NA	TRBV24-1	ATSDINSAQH
TRBJ2-1	NA	TRBV7-6	ASSPRVAGAYNEQF
TRBJ2-1	NA	TRBV6-1	ASSENFSGGSYNEQF
TRBJ2-7	NA	TRBV6-5	ASRRQGSHYEQY
TRBJ2-7	NA	TRBV5-1	ASSFQGDLY
TRBJ2-7	NA	TRBV11-2	ASSPQRLAGGPWQY
TRBJ2-2	NA	TRBV19	ASSIFGRNPNTGELF
TRBJ1-6	NA	TRBV9	ASSVALGGGSPLH
TRBJ1-1	NA	TRBV7-2	ASSSQGDTEAF
TRBJ2-5	NA	TRBV5-1	ASSLNRGETQY
TRBJ2-7	few	TRBV30	AWSDRRYPGQGN
TRBJ2-3	NA	TRBV13	ASSSWDHYLDTQY
TRBJ1-1	NA	TRBV19	ASSKGTEAF